This TCR beta chain was recorded in a study of T cell clonality in common variable immunodeficiency. Equal genomic DNA amounts from CVID and control samples were sequenced. Produced via immunoSEQ multiplex PCR; TCRdb's table is partial and in-frame only. The sample contains tens of thousands of clones, none of them singletons. Study observations and caveats: In common variable immunodeficiency, TCR beta chains reportedly carried fewer deletions and N-nucleotide insertions.

This clone appeared many times. Its antigen remains unidentified. One end of the junction is discordant with germline, which a read error may explain. This clonotype was sampled from a person aged 18-70 years in good health. Material for sequencing was peripheral blood mononuclear cells.

The CDR3 here is CSARGQGNTDTQYF. CDR3 DNA (partial): TGCAGTGCCAGAGGACAGGGAAACACAGATACG. The chain recombines TRBV20-1 with TRBJ2-3; 8 positions agree with TRBD1. The read ends 3 residues shy of where the CDR3 ends; the end is completed using the germline J gene. Germline V gene lookup returns CDR1 DFQATT and CDR2 SNEGSKA (reference sequence). The length of the CDR3 is 14 residues.